This T cell receptor beta chain was profiled in a study of cytomegalovirus exposure and HLA in healthy donors (dated by TCRdb to 2016 to 2017). About the investigation overall: The 500 to 800 repertoires of the first cohort and the 120 validation repertoires were produced on the same platform, according to a later analysis. Besides the first cohort of 666 subjects, a separate validation cohort made up of over 100 different subjects was used. The study was designed to test whether signatures of past pathogen exposure could be identified by cataloging public T cell receptors. To predict cytomegalovirus infection status, the study brought together high-throughput TCR immunosequencing, statistical association of individual TCRs with disease status, and machine learning. On the study overall, not on this receptor specifically: A later analysis lacked HLA typing for the validation cohort, so it scored co-occurrence in that cohort across all 110 or so repertoires. A later analysis found that TCRs clustered in the first cohort also tended to co-occur in the approximately 120 validation repertoires, with just under 95% of cluster scores above 0. In both the original and validation cohorts, the classifier was reported to diagnose cytomegalovirus status with high specificity and sensitivity. In the study, around 150 TCR beta chains were listed as associated with cytomegalovirus. Most TCR sequences were observed very rarely across donors, whereas some public TCRs were present in many individuals. In vitro tests confirmed that a few of the cytomegalovirus-associated TCR beta chains recognize cytomegalovirus antigens. The authors suggested that the approach could potentially be extended to other disease states and immunological phenotypes.

V and J are truncated by 4 bases and 3 bases respectively, leaving an intervening sequence of 13 bases. The CDR3 runs 15 residues from the cysteine to the phenylalanine. Only CDR3 DNA is held: 45 bases, read in frame from base 1. CDR1 and CDR2, looked up from the germline V gene (reference sequence), are MNHEY and SMNVEV. The donors belonged to the validation cohort of 120 subjects, which was separate from the approximately 700-subject first cohort. Library prep was done by the immunoSEQ multiplex PCR assay. As for the authors' bioinformatics: To diagnose cytomegalovirus status from the catalog of TCR beta chain sequences, a statistical classification framework was built. What TCRdb holds here is the immuneACCESS table cut down to in-frame rearrangements. Part of the clones is not present; checked against another copy, under half of the missing clones reflect an unresolved V gene, and the others are unexplained. V, J and clone size are those of that table, while D and trimming were read from the DNA. This sample lists 43,000 or so clones; around 90% were detected once. The ten largest make up 5.6% of the sample.

Remarks on this clone: It has no known antigen specificity. Qualities for individual bases were not recorded, and no much larger clone is one base off.

The TCR was taken from a man aged 18-30 years in good health and CMV-seronegative. The sequenced sample consisted of PBMCs. This receptor chain uses TRBV27 and TRBJ2-1; tentative D gene TRBD2, with 5 bases matching. The DNA sequence is given as TGTGCCAGCAGTTCATCCCCGGACTTCTACAATGAGCAGTTCTTC. This translates into CASSSSPDFYNEQFF.